A selection of T cell receptor beta chains follows, all from one sample in a study of Ad26.COV2.S vaccination and SARS-CoV-2 variants. Produced via immunoSEQ multiplex PCR; TCRdb's table is partial and in-frame only. The data show approximately 400,000 clones, about 80% seen once. Source: peripheral blood, taken in a trial of Ad26.COV2.S vaccine versus placebo. These receptors came from a person between 18 and 65 years old who received the Ad26.COV2.S COVID-19 vaccine or a placebo. The CDR3 runs from the conserved cysteine through the conserved F or W. A D gene is named only where the DNA matches it firmly. Expanded clones are given a class, and other clones once, few, many or no size at all.

CDR3: CASSHIIRGTYEQYF
DNA: TGTGCCAGCAGCCATATTATTAGGGGTACCTACGAGCAGTACTTC
size: few
V: TRBV5-5
D: NA
J: TRBJ2-7

CDR3: CASSRYETQYF
DNA: TGTGCCAGCAGTCGTTACGAGACCCAGTACTTC
size: NA
V: TRBV2
D: NA
J: TRBJ2-5

CDR3: CASSPSPVADTQYF
DNA: TGTGCCAGCAGCCCTTCCCCGGTTGCAGATACGCAGTATTTT
size: NA
V: TRBV7-2
D: NA
J: TRBJ2-3

CDR3: CASRGRVHEQYF
DNA: TGTGCCAGCAGAGGAAGGGTCCACGAGCAGTACTTC
size: NA
V: TRBV27
D: NA
J: TRBJ2-7

CDR3: CASSGSGTVNEQFF
DNA: TGTGCCAGCAGTGGATCCGGGACGGTCAATGAGCAGTTCTTC
size: NA
V: TRBV6-4
D: NA
J: TRBJ2-1

CDR3: CSVAPGQRETQYF
DNA: TGCAGCGTTGCCCCGGGACAGCGAGAGACCCAGTACTTC
size: NA
V: TRBV29-1
D: TRBD1
J: TRBJ2-5

CDR3: CASSLEEGGTQYF
DNA: TGTGCCAGCAGCTTAGAGGAGGGGGGGACCCAGTACTTC
size: NA
V: TRBV7-8
D: NA
J: TRBJ2-5

CDR3: CASSPQGPPSFF
DNA: TGTGCCAGCAGTCCCCAAGGGCCTCCCTCGTTTTTT
size: NA
V: TRBV6-2/TRBV6-3
D: NA
J: TRBJ1-4

CDR3: CATSRGGGGNEQFF
DNA: TGTGCCACCAGCAGAGGGGGAGGGGGCAATGAGCAGTTCTTC
size: NA
V: TRBV15
D: NA
J: TRBJ2-1

CDR3: CASSLLAGGQETQYF
DNA: TGCGCCAGCAGCCTACTAGCGGGGGGACAAGAGACCCAGTACTTC
size: once
V: TRBV4-1
D: TRBD2
J: TRBJ2-5

CDR3: CAWSEGDTEAFF
DNA: TGTGCCTGGAGTGAAGGGGACACTGAAGCTTTCTTT
size: NA
V: TRBV30
D: NA
J: TRBJ1-1

CDR3: CASSQGGQPYNSPLHF
DNA: TGTGCCAGCAGCCAAGGAGGACAGCCCTATAATTCACCCCTCCACTTT
size: NA
V: TRBV4-2
D: NA
J: TRBJ1-6